One and the same sample provided the 12 T cell receptor beta chains below, sequenced in a study of cytomegalovirus exposure and HLA in healthy donors. PCR used 60 Vbeta primers and 13 Jbeta primers. The assay was immunoSEQ multiplex PCR, and TCRdb's table has in-frame clones only and misses some. The sample shows about 220,000 clones, approximately 88% of them seen only once. The sequenced sample consisted of PBMCs. All receptors come from a boy aged 2-9 years in good health and CMV-seronegative.

This chain joins TRBV7-8 and TRBJ1-2; 9 bases fit TRBD1. CDR3 length: 14 residues. V shed 5 bases and J 6 bases; nucleotides not matched to a gene: 7. The germline V gene has CDR1 SGHVS and CDR2 FQNEAQ. The CDR3 DNA sequence: TGTGCCAGCAGCGTCGGGACAGGGAAAAATGGCTACACCTTC. Its translation: CASSVGTGKNGYTF. Full variable domain (outside the CDR3, taken from reference TRBV7-8 and TRBJ1-2): GAGVSQSPRYKVAKRGQDVALRCDPISGHVSLFWYQQALGQGPEFLTYFQNEAQLDKSGLPSDRFFAERPEGSVSTLKIQRTQQEDSAVYLCASSVGTGKNGYTFGSGTRLTVV.

This chain joins TRBV15 and TRBJ1-4; 11 bases align to TRBD1. V lost 4 bases and J lost 10; bases outside the gene matches: 5. Looked up from germline, CDR1 is LNHNV and CDR2 is YYDKDF (reference sequence). The CDR3 covers 14 residues. DNA of the CDR3: TGTGCCACCAGCAAGCCGGGACAGGGGGGAAAACTGTTTTTT. Translation gives CATSKPGQGGKLFF.

The rearrangement joins TRBV7-9 to TRBJ1-1; D is possibly TRBD1 (6 bases). Per the germline V gene, CDR1 is SEHNR and CDR2 is FQNEAQ (reference sequence). The length of the CDR3 is 15 residues. The V end was cut by 7 bases, the J end by 0 bases, with 15 bases between. This CDR3 is CASNNAAGVNTEAFF. In DNA form, the CDR3 reads TGTGCCAGCAACAACGCCGCAGGGGTGAACACTGAAGCTTTCTTT.

V is TRBV7-9 and J is TRBJ1-1, with D uncertain. CDR3 length equals 15 residues. The germline CDR1 and CDR2 sequences are SEHNR and FQNEAQ (reference sequence). V dropped 8 bases and J dropped 0 bases, with 16 bases sitting between them. CDR3 bases: TGTGCCAGCGTAAGTGGAGATACGGTGAACACTGAAGCTTTCTTT. Residues: CASVSGDTVNTEAFF. The full variable domain, completed using reference TRBV7-9 and TRBJ1-1, is DTGVSQNPRHKITKRGQNVTFRCDPISEHNRLYWYRQTLGQGPEFLTYFQNEAQLEKSRLLSDRFSAERPKGSFSTLEIQRTEQGDSAMYLCASVSGDTVNTEAFFGQGTRLTVV.

The chain uses TRBV7-2 and TRBJ2-1; 8 nucleotides line up with TRBD1. The CDR3 length is 18 residues. V dropped 3 bases and J dropped 9; count of bases not matched to a gene: 19. From germline, CDR1 is SGHTA and CDR2 FQGNSA. The CDR3 DNA sequence: TGTGCCAGCAGCTTCCCACCTCCGGGGACAGGAATTGTGGCTGAGCAGTTCTTC. Amino acid sequence: CASSFPPPGTGIVAEQFF. Full variable domain (rest looked up from reference TRBV7-2 and TRBJ2-1): GAGVSQSPSNKVTEKGKDVELRCDPISGHTALYWYRQSLGQGLEFLIYFQGNSAPDKSGLPSDRFSAERTGGSVSTLTIQRTQQEDSAVYLCASSFPPPGTGIVAEQFFGPGTRLTVL.

The V call is TRBV2, the J call TRBJ2-5; TRBD2 agrees at 10 bases. From germline, CDR1 is SNHLY and CDR2 FYNNEI. V shed 3 bases and J 2 bases; nucleotides not matched to a gene: 3. This CDR3 is built from 15 residues. The CDR3 loop reads CASSDTSGAQETQYF. The DNA for the CDR3 is TGTGCCAGCAGTGATACTAGCGGGGCACAAGAGACCCAGTACTTC.

The chain joins TRBV27 to TRBJ2-7; D may be TRBD1 (6 bases). Deletions cut 4 bases from V and 2 bases from J, with 15 bases between. Germline CDR1 MNHEY, CDR2 SMNVEV (reference sequence). CDR3 length equals 15 residues. The CDR3 sequence is CASSSTGKSPYEQYF. The CDR3 DNA reads as TGTGCCAGCAGTTCTACAGGGAAGAGCCCCTACGAGCAGTACTTC.

The genes are TRBV19 and TRBJ2-1; tentative D call: TRBD2 (7 bases). V lost 3 bases, J lost 8 bases, and 17 bases lay in between. CDR3 length: 15 amino acids. The germline gives CDR1 LNHDA, CDR2 SQIVND (reference sequence). The CDR3 is CASSMMGGGRDEQFF. The CDR3 coding sequence is TGTGCCAGTAGTATGATGGGGGGGGGCCGGGATGAGCAGTTCTTC.

The chain uses TRBV7-9 and TRBJ2-1; D is undetermined. Trimming removed 5 bases at V and 6 bases at J, with 20 bases between. Germline V gene data show CDR1 as SEHNR and CDR2 as FQNEAQ (reference sequence). The CDR3 covers 16 residues. The CDR3 DNA reads as TGTGCCAGCAGCCTCCTAACGGGTCTTGGTTTCAATGAGCAGTTCTTC. It yields the protein CASSLLTGLGFNEQFF.

J is TRBJ1-1 and V is TRBV6-4; D unclear. With 8 bases removed from V and 11 bases from J, the gap between germline ends came to 15 bases. The CDR3 extends over 11 amino acids. In germline, CDR1 is MRHNA, CDR2 SNTAGT. The CDR3 loop is CASAGEGKAFF. The CDR3, as DNA: TGTGCCAGCGCAGGAGAGGGTAAGGCTTTCTTT.

This clone occurred once. The chain carries TRBV29-1 and TRBJ2-3; 10 nucleotides match TRBD2. Germline CDR1 reads SQVTM; CDR2 reads ANQGSEA. The V and J ends lost 6 bases and 1 base, in that order; junction bases with no gene match: 7. The CDR3 length is 15 residues. As DNA, the CDR3 is TGCAGCGTCGCATCTAGCGGGAGAGGCACAGATACGCAGTATTTT. This gives the protein CSVASSGRGTDTQYF.

V and J are TRBV13 and TRBJ1-2, with TRBD1 matching over 11 bases. The V and J ends lost 5 bases and 4 bases, in that order; junction bases with no gene match: 6. This CDR3 comprises 15 residues. Per germline, CDR1 PRHDT and CDR2 FYEKMQ (reference sequence). Here the CDR3 reads CASSQGQGVSYGYTF. CDR3 bases: TGTGCCAGCAGCCAGGGACAGGGGGTTAGCTATGGCTACACCTTC.